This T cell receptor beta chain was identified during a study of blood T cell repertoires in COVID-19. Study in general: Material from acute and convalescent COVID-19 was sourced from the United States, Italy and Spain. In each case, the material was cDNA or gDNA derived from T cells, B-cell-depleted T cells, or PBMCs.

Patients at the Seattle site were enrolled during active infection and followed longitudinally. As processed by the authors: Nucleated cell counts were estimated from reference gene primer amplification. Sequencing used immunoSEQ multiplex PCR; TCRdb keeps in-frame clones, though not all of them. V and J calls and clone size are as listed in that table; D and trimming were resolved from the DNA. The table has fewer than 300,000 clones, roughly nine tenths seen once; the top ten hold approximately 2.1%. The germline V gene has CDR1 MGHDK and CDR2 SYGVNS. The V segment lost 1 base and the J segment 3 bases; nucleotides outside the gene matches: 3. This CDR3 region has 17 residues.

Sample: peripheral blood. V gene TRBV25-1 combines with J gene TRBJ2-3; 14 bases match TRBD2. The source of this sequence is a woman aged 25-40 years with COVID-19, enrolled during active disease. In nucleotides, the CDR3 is TGTGCCAGCAGTGAATTCCGACTAGCGGGAGGGACAGATACGCAGTATTTT. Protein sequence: CASSEFRLAGGTDTQYF.